The present T cell receptor beta chain was sequenced within a study of T cell responses to AZD1222 COVID-19 vaccine. Profiling relied on immunoSEQ multiplex PCR, and the TCRdb table lists in-frame clones only, not all of them. The sample comprises under 100,000 clones, under 95% of which are singletons, and roughly 7% rests with the top ten. About this clone itself: Its cognate antigen is unknown.

V gave up 5 bases and J gave up 4 bases; unmatched junction bases: 2. CDR1 is MNHEY and CDR2 is SMNVEV in the germline V gene (reference sequence). This CDR3 has 15 amino acids. Study-level points and caveats: Vaccine-related CD4 TCRs covered spike, predominating at 160-218 and 743-854.

The sequencing here drew on peripheral blood, taken on day 0 of MenACWY control vaccination. V is TRBV27 and J is TRBJ2-2; TRBD2 matches at 12 bases. This sequence originates from an adult in good health. The CDR3 here is CASSASGRATGELFF. CDR3 DNA: TGTGCCAGCAGTGCTAGCGGGAGGGCCACCGGGGAGCTGTTTTTT.